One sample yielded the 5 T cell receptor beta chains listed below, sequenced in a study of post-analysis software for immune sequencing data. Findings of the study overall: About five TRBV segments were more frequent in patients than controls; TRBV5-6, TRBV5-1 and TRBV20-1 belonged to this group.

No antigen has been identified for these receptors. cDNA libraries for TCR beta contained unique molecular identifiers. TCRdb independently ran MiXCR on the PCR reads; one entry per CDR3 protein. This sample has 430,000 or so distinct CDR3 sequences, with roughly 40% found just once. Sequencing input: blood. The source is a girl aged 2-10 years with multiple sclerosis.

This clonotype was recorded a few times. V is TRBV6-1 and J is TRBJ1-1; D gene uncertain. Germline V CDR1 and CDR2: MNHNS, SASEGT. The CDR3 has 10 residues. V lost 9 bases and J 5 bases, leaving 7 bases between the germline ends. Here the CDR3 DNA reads TGTGCCAGTAAAACTACTGAAGCTTTCTTT. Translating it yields CASKTTEAFF.

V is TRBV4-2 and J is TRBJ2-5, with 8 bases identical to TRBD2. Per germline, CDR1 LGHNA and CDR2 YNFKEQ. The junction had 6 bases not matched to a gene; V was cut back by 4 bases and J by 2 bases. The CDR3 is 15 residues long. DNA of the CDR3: TGTGCCAGCAGCCGAGAACTAGCGGATCAAGAGACCCAGTACTTC. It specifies CASSRELADQETQYF.

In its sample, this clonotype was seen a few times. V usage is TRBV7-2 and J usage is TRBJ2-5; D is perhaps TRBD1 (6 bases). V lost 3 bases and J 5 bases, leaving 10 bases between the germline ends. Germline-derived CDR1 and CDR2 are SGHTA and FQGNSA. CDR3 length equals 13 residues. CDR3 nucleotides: TGTGCCAGCAGCTTGGGGGCGCCGGAGACCCAGTACTTC. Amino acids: CASSLGAPETQYF.

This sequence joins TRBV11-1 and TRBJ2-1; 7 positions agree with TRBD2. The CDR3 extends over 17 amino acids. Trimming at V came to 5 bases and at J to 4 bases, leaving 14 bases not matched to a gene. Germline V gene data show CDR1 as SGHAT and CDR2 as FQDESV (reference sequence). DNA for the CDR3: TGTGCCAGCAGCCGCGGGAAGGGTACGGGGGGTTACAATGAGCAGTTCTTC. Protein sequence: CASSRGKGTGGYNEQFF.

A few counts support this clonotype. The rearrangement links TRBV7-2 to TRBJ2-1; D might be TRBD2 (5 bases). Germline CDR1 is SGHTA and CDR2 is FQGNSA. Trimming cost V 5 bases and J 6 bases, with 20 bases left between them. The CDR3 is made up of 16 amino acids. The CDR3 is CASSLYEGSATNEQFF. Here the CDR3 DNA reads TGTGCCAGCAGCCTCTACGAGGGTTCTGCAACCAATGAGCAGTTCTTC.